The present entry profiles one T cell receptor (beta chain) with its context. The PCR made use of 60 Vbeta and 13 Jbeta primers. Only in-frame clones appear in the TCRdb table, and some are missing; sequencing was by immunoSEQ multiplex PCR. This sample's table reports tens of thousands of clones. The sample belongs to a study of cytomegalovirus exposure and HLA in healthy donors. The wider study: The study's early data release held about 85 million unique TCRs from HLA-typed donors.

V lost 2 bases to trimming and J lost 6 bases, with 20 bases between them. This CDR3 is 17 amino acids long. The germline gives CDR1 KGHSH, CDR2 LQKENI. Sequenced sample: PBMCs. The J gene is TRBJ1-5, the V gene TRBV18, with D hard to call. This receptor was taken from a female donor in good health and CMV-seropositive. Here the CDR3 reads CASSPLPGREVGQPQHF. CDR3 in DNA: TGTGCCAGCTCACCATTACCGGGTCGGGAGGTGGGTCAGCCCCAGCATTTT.